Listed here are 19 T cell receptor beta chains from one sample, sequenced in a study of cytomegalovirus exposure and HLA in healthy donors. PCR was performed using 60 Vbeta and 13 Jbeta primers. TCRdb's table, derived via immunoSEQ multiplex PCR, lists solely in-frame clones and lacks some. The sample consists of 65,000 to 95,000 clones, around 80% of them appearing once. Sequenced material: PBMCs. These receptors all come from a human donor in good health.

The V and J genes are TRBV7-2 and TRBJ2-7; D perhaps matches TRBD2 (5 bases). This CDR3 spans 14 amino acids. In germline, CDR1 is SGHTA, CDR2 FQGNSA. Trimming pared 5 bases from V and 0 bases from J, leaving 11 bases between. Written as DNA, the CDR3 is TGTGCCAGCAGCCGCTCGGGGAGCTCCTACGAGCAGTACTTC. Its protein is CASSRSGSSYEQYF.

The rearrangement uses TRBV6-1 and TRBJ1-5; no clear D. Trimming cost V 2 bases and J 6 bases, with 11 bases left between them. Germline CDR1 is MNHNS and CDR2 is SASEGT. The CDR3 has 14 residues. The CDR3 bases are TGTGCCAGCAGTGAACCACGCGCCACTCAGCCCCAGCATTTT. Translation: CASSEPRATQPQHF.

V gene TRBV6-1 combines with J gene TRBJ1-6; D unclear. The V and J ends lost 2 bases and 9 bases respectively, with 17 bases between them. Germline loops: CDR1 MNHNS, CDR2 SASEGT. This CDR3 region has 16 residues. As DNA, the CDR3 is TGTGCCAGCAGTGAACTGGGGTCCGAAGCGGGTTCACCCCTCCACTTT. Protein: CASSELGSEAGSPLHF.

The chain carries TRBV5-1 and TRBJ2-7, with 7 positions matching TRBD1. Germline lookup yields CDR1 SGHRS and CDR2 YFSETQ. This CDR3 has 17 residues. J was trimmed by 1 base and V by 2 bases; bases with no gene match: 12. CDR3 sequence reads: CASSFDDRDSPSYEQYF. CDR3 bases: TGCGCCAGCAGCTTCGACGACCGGGACAGTCCTTCCTACGAGCAGTACTTC.

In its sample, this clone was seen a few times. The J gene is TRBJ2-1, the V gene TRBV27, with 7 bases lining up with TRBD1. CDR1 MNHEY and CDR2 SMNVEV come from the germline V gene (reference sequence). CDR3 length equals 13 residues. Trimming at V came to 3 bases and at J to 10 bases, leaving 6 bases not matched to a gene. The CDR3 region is CASSFSTGYEQFF. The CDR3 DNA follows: TGTGCCAGCAGTTTTTCGACAGGGTACGAGCAGTTCTTC.

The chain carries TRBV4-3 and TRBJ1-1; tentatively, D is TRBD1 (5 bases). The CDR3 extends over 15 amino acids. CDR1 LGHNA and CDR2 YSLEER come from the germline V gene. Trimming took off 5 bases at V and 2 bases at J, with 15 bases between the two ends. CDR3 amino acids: CASSSWGDRNTEAFF. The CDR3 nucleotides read TGCGCCAGCAGCTCCTGGGGGGACCGTAACACTGAAGCTTTCTTT.

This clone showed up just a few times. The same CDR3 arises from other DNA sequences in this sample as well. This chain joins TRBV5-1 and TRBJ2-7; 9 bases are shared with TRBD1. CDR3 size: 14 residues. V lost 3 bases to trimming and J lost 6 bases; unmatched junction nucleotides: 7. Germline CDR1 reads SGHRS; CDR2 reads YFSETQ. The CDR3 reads CASSYRDRVGEQYF. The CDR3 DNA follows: TGCGCCAGCAGCTACCGGGACAGGGTCGGCGAGCAGTACTTC.

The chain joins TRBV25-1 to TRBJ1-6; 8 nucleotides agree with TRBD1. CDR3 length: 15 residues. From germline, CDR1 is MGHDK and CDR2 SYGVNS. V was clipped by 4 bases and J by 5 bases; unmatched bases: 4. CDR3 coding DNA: TGTGCCAGCAGTGCCGGGACAGGTCATAATTCACCCCTCCACTTT. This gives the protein CASSAGTGHNSPLHF.

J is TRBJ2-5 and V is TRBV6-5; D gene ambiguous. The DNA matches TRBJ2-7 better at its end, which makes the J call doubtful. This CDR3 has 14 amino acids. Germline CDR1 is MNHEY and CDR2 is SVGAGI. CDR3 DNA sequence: TGTGCCAGCAGTCGCTACAGTTTTCCCTACGAGCAGTACTTC. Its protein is CASSRYSFPYEQYF.

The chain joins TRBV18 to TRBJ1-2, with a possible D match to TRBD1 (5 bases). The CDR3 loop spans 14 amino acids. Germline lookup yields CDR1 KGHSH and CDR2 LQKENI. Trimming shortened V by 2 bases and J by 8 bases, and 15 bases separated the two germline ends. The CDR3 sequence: CASSPGAPRRGYTF. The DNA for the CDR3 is TGTGCCAGCTCACCAGGGGCTCCTCGGAGAGGCTACACCTTC.

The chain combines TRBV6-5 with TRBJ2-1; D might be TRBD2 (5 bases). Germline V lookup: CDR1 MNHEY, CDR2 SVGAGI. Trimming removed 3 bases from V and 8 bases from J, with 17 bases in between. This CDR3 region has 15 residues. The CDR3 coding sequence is TGTGCCAGCAGTTATTTCTGGCAGGAGGAGGATGAGCAGTTCTTC. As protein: CASSYFWQEEDEQFF.

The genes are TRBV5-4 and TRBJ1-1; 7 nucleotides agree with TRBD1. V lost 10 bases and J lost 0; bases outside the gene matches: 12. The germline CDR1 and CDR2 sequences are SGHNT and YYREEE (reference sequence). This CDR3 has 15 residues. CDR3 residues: CAAGYPGQLNTEAFF. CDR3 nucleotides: TGTGCCGCCGGTTACCCGGGACAGCTGAACACTGAAGCTTTCTTT.

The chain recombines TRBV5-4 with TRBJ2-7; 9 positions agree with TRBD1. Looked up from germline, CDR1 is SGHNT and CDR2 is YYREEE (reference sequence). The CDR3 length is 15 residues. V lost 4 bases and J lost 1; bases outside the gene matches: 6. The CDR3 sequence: CASSLRDRASYEQYF. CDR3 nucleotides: TGTGCCAGCAGCCTCCGGGACAGGGCTTCCTACGAGCAGTACTTC.

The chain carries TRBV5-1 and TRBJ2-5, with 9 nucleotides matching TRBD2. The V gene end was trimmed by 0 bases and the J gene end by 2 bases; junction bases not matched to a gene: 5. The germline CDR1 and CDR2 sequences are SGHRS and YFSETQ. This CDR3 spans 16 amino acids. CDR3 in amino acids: CASSLVGSGGQETQYF. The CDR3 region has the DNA TGCGCCAGCAGCTTGGTAGGTAGCGGGGGACAAGAGACCCAGTACTTC. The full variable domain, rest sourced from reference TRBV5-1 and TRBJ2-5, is KAGVTQTPRYLIKTRGQQVTLSCSPISGHRSVSWYQQTPGQGLQFLFEYFSETQRNKGNFPGRFSGRQFSNSRSEMNVSTLELGDSALYLCASSLVGSGGQETQYFGPGTRLLVL.

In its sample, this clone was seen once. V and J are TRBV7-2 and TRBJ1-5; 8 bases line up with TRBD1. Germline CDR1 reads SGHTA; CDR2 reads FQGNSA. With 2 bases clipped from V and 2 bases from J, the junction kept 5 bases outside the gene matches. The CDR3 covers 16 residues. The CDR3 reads CASSLLQGAGNQPQHF. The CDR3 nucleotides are TGTGCCAGCAGCTTACTCCAGGGGGCTGGCAATCAGCCCCAGCATTTT.

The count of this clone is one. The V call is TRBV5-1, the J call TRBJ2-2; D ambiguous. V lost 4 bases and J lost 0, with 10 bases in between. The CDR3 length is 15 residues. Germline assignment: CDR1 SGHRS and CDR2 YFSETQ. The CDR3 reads CASSREATNTGELFF. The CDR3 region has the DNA TGCGCCAGCAGCCGCGAGGCAACGAACACCGGGGAGCTGTTTTTT.

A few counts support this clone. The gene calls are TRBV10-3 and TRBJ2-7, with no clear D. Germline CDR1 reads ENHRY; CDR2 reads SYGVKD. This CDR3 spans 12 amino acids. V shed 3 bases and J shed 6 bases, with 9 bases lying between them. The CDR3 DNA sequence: TGTGCCATCAGTGACGTCAACGGCGAGCAGTACTTC. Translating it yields CAISDVNGEQYF.

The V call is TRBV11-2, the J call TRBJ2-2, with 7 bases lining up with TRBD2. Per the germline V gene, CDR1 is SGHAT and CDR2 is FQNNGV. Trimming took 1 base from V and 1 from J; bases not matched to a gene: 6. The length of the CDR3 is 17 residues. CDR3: CASSLAPGLQNTGELFF. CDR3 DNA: TGTGCCAGCAGCTTAGCGCCGGGACTACAGAACACCGGGGAGCTGTTTTTT.

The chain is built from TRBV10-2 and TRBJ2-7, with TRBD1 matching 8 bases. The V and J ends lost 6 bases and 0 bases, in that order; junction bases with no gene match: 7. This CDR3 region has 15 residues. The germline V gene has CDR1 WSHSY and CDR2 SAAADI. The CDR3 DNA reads TGCGCCAGCAGCCCGGGACAGGCCCGCTCCTACGAGCAGTACTTC. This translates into CASSPGQARSYEQYF.